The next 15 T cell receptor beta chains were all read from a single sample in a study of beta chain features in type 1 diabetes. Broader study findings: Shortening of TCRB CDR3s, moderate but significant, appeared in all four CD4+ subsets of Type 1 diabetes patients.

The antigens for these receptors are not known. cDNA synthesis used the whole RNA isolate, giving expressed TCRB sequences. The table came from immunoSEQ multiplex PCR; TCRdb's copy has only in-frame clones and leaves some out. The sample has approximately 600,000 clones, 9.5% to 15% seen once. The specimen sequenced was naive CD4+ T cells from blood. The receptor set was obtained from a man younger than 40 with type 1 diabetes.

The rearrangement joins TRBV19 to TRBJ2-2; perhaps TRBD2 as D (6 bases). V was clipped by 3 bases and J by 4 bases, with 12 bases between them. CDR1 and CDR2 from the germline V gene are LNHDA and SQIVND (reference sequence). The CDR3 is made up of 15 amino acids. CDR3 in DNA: TGTGCCAGTAGTATGGAGGGGCGCGGCACCGGGGAGCTGTTTTTT. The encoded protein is CASSMEGRGTGELFF.

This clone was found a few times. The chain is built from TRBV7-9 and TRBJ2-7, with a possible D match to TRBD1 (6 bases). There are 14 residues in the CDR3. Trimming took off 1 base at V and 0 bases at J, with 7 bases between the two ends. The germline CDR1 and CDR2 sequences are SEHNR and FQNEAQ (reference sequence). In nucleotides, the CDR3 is TGTGCCAGCAGCTTAGGGGGGCCCTCCTACGAGCAGTACTTC. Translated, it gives CASSLGGPSYEQYF.

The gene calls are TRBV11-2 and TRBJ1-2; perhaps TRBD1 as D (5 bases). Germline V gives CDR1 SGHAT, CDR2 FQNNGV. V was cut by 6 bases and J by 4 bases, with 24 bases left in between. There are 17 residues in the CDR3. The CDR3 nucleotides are TGTGCCAGCAGAACCACCGTGTTGCGGGGGGATGGCTATGGCTACACCTTC. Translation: CASRTTVLRGDGYGYTF.

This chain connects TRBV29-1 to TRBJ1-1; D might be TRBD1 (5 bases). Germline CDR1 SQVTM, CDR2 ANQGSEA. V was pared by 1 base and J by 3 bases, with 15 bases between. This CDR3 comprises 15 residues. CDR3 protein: CSVEGAGQPYTEAFF. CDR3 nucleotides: TGCAGCGTTGAAGGGGCAGGGCAGCCGTACACTGAAGCTTTCTTT. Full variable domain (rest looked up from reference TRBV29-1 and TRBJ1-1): SAVISQKPSRDICQRGTSLTIQCQVDSQVTMMFWYRQQPGQSLTLIATANQGSEATYESGFVIDKFPISRPNLTFSTLTVSNMSPEDSSIYLCSVEGAGQPYTEAFFGQGTRLTVV.

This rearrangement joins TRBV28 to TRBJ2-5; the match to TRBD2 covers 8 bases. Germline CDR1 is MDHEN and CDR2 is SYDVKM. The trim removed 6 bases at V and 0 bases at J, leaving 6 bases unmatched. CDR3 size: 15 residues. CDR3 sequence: CASSHSGLDQETQYF. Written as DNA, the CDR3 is TGTGCCAGCAGCCATTCGGGACTAGACCAAGAGACCCAGTACTTC. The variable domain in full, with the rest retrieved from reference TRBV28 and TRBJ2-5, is DVKVTQSSRYLVKRTGEKVFLECVQDMDHENMFWYRQDPGLGLRLIYFSYDVKMKEKGDIPEGYSVSREKKERFSLILESASTNQTSMYLCASSHSGLDQETQYFGPGTRLLVL.

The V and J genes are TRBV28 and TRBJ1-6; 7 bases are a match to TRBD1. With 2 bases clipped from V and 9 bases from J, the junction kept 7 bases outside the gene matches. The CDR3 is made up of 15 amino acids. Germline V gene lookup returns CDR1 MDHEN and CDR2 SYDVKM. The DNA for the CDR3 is TGTGCCAGCAGTTTAAGGGCAGGGGGAGGTTCACCCCTCCACTTT. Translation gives CASSLRAGGGSPLHF.

The CDR3 loop reads CASRPGTANTGELFF. The CDR3 DNA is TGTGCCAGCAGACCGGGGACAGCGAACACCGGGGAGCTGTTTTTT. This chain links TRBV5-4 with TRBJ2-2; 7 bases line up with TRBD1. Germline CDR1 is SGHNT and CDR2 is YYREEE (reference sequence). The CDR3 sequence is 15 residues long. With V trimmed by 5 bases and J by 0 bases, 4 bases remained unmatched.

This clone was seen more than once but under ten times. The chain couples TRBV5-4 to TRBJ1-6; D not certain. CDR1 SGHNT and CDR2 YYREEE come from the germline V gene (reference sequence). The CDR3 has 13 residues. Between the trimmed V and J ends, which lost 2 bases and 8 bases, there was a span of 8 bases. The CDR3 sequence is CASSFRGDSPLHF. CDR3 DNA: TGTGCCAGCAGCTTTAGAGGTGATTCACCCCTCCACTTT.

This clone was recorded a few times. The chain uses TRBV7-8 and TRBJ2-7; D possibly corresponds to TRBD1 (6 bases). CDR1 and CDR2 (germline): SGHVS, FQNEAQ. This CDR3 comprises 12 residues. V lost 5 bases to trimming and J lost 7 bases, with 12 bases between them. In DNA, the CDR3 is TGTGCCAGCAGCCGTTCAGGGGAGGAGCAGTACTTC. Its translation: CASSRSGEEQYF.

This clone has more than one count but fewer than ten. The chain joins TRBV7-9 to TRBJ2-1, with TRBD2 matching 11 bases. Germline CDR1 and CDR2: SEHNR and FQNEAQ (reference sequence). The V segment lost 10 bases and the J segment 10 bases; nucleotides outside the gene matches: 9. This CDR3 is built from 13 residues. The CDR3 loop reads CATRASGGNEQFF. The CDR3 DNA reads TGTGCCACTAGGGCTAGCGGGGGGAACGAGCAGTTCTTC.

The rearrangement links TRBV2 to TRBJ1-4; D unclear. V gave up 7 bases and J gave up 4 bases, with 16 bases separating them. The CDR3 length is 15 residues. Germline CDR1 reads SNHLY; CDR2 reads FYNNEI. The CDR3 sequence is CASKVRQNSNEKLFF. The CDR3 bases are TGTGCCAGCAAAGTGAGACAAAACAGTAATGAAAAACTGTTTTTT. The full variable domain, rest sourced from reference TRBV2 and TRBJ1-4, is EPEVTQTPSHQVTQMGQEVILRCVPISNHLYFYWYRQILGQKVEFLVSFYNNEISEKSEIFDDQFSVERPDGSNFTLKIRSTKLEDSAMYFCASKVRQNSNEKLFFGSGTQLSVL.

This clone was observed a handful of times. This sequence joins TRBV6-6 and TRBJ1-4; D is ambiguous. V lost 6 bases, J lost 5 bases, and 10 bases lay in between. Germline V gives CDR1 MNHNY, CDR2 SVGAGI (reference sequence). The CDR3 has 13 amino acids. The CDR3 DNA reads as TGTGCCAGCAGCCCGGAGCAAAATGAAAAACTGTTTTTT. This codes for CASSPEQNEKLFF.

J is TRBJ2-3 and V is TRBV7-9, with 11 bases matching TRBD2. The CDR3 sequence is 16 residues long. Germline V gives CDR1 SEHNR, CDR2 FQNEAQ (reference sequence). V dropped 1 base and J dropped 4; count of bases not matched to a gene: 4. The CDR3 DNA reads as TGTGCCAGCAGCTTAGGAACTAGCGGGGGCCCAGATACGCAGTATTTT. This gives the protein CASSLGTSGGPDTQYF.

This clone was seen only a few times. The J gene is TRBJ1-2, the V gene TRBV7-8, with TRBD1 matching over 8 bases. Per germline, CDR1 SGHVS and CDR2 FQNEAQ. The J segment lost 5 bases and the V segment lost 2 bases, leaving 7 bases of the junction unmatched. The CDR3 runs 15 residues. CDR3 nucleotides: TGTGCCAGCAGCTTATCGACAGGGGAAGGGTATGGCTACACCTTC. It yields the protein CASSLSTGEGYGYTF.

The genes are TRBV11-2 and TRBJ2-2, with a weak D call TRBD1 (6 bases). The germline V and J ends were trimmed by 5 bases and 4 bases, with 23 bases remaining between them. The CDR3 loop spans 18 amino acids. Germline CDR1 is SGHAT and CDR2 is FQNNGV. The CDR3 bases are TGTGCCAGCAGCCCCTGGGACATCCACCCCGATGCCACCGGGGAGCTGTTTTTT. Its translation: CASSPWDIHPDATGELFF. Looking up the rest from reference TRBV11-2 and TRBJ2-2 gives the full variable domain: EAGVAQSPRYKIIEKRQSVAFWCNPISGHATLYWYQQILGQGPKLLIQFQNNGVVDDSQLPKDRFSAERLKGVDSTLKIQPAKLEDSAVYLCASSPWDIHPDATGELFFGEGSRLTVL.